Reported below is one TCR beta chain. The data stem from a study of cytotoxic CD8 clonotypes in ibrutinib-treated CLL. Across the study: Across samples, productive templates numbered 255,043 and productive rearrangements reached approximately 94,000 on average.

Investigators sought sequencing depths of between 1 in 200,000 and 1 in 1 million T cells. Clones were read by immunoSEQ multiplex PCR, and TCRdb kept only the in-frame ones, dropping some. Of under 300,000 clones in the sample, less than 85% were seen once. The CDR3 is 13 residues long. CDR1 and CDR2 from the germline V gene are MRHNA and SNTAGT. V lost 7 bases and J 0 bases, leaving 7 bases between the germline ends. Sequenced here: PBMCs, sampled at disease progression, from a patient treated with ibrutinib. The TCR comes from a human donor with chronic lymphocytic leukemia. The rearrangement links TRBV6-4 to TRBJ2-1; D gene ambiguous. In DNA form, the CDR3 reads TGTGCCAGCACACAGAGCTCCTACAATGAGCAGTTCTTC. It yields the protein CASTQSSYNEQFF.